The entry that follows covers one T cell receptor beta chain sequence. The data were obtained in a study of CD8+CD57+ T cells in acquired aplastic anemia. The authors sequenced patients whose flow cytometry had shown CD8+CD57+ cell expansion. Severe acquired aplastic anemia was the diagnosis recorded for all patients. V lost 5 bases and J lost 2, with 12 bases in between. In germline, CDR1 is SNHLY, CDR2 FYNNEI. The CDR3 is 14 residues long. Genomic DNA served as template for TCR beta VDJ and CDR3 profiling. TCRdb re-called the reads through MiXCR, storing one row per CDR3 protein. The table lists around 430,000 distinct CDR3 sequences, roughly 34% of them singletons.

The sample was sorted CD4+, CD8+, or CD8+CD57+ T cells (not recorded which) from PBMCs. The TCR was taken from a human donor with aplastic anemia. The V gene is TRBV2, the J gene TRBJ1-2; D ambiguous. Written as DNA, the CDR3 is TGTGCCAGCAGTTTCTCGGACGCAAACTATGGCTACACCTTC. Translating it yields CASSFSDANYGYTF.